The clone carrying this T cell receptor (beta chain) was detected only a few times. Per the authors' pipeline: From reference gene primer amplification, estimates of nucleated cell counts were derived. TCRdb's copy holds only in-frame clones and misses some; the assay was immunoSEQ multiplex PCR. V and J calls and clone size come straight from that table; D and trimming were deduced from the DNA. The table has about 98,000 clones, approximately 79% seen once. The data originate from a study of blood T cell repertoires in COVID-19. Study context: Some COVID-19 samples were acute and others convalescent; all came from the United States, Italy and Spain. PBMCs, B-cell-depleted T cells, or T cells provided the cDNA or gDNA that made up the material.

The germline gives CDR1 SGHVS, CDR2 FQNEAQ. The CDR3 is made up of 14 amino acids. V gave up 5 bases and J gave up 7 bases; unmatched junction bases: 8. This TCR was recovered from an older man with active or convalescent COVID-19. The sample consisted of peripheral blood. This chain uses TRBV7-8 with TRBJ1-1, with 9 bases lining up with TRBD1. CDR3: CASSVRDRVIEAFF. The CDR3 coding sequence is TGTGCCAGCAGCGTCCGGGACAGGGTGATTGAAGCTTTCTTT.